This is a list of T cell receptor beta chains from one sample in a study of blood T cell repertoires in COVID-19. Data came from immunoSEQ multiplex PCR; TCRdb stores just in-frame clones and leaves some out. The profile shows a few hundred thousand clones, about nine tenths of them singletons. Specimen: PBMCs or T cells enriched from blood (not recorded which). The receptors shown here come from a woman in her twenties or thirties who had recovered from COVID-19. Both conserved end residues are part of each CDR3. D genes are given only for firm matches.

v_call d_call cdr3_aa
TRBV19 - CASSIGGPVVNEQYF
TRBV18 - CASSQWQGTDTQYF
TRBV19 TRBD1 CASRGTGVSGVRQPQHF
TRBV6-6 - CASSSTNQPQHF
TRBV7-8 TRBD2 CASSLFSGRGDNEQFF
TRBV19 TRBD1 CASRPLLRTGEETQYF
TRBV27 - CASSLLGRMGRTDYVPFYGYTF
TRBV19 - CASTSWQLNTEAFF
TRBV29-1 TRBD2 CSSSSGRGYNEQFF
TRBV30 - CAWRGDYEQYF
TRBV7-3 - CASSQGGTEAFF
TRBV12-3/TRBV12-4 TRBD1 CASTQGAHETQYF
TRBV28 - CASSSPWWGQVLDTQYF
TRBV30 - CAWSALTGNTIYF
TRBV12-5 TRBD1 CASGLRTGAIGNTIYF
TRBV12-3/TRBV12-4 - CASILSWGYTF
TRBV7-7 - CASSQTGVSTDTQYF
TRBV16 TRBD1 CASSRHSGQGAGDTEAFF
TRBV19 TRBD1 CASSISTGIGNTIYF
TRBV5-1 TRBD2 CASSFPPSGKRNEQYF
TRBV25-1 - CASSGGRDFNEQYF
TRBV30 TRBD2 CAWRSTSGGVNEQFF
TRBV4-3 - CASSQGGQGYTEAFF
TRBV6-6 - CASSRAPRRGRAYEQYF
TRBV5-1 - CASKGSVGFVANEQFF
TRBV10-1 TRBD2 CASSESLAGGTDTQYF
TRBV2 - CASRWEEQYF
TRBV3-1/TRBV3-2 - CASQGYNEQFF
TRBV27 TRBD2 CASSPYRGLAGNNEQYF
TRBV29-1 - CSVRGYPGYNEQFF
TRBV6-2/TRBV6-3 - CASSSPSMNTEAFF
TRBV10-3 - CAISDGGVNGYTF
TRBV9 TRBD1 CASSVGQGYSPLHF
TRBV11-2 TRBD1 CASSSGQSTDTQYF
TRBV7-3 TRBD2 CASSLVRGASYNEQFF
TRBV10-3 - CAIRYRVGEKLFF
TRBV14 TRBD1 CASSHTTGQGTDTQYF
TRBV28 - CASSLVRSNGELFF